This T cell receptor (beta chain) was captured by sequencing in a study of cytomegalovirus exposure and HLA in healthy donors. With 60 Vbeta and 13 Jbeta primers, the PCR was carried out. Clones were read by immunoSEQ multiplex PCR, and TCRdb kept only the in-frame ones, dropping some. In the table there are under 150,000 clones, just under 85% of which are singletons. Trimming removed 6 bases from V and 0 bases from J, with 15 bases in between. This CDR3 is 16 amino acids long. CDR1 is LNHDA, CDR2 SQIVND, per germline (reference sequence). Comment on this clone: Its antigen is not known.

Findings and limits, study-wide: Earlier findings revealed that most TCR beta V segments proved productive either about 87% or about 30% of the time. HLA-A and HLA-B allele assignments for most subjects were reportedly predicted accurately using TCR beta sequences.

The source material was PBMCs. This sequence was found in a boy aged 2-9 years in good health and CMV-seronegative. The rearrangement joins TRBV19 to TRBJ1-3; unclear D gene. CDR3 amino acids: CASSLLILYSGNTIYF. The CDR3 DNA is TGTGCCAGTAGCCTCCTAATCCTTTACTCTGGAAACACCATATATTTT.